The 32 T cell receptor beta chains below come from one sample, sequenced in a study of T-cell memory formation after mild COVID-19 (dated by TCRdb to about 2021). Receptor amplification or capture employed 5' RACE. Sequenced using an Illumina NovaSeq 6000. TCRdb reworked the public reads: Q25 trimming with fastp, MiXCR clone assembly, productive beta chains retained. One record per CDR3 amino acid sequence lists the most common genes and DNA. The sample yields 360,000 or so distinct CDR3 sequences; 25% to 30% were counted once. Roughly 14% of the sample lies in the top ten. Sequences were obtained from PBMCs or a T cell subset sorted from them (not recorded which). The receptors were sampled from an adult woman who had mild COVID-19 (a few samples of this study predate the infection). The sample titles of this study are shuffled in the database, so cell type and time point are left out; the donor was told from shared clones.

The rearrangement links TRBV30 to TRBJ1-5, with D possibly matching TRBD1 (6 bases). This CDR3 comprises 21 residues. Germline lookup yields CDR1 GTSNPN and CDR2 SVGIG (reference sequence). V lost 3 bases and J 0 bases, leaving 30 bases between the germline ends. The CDR3 nucleotides are TGTGCCTGGAGCAGATCCCAGGGGACAACGTATAGTGGGTATAGCAATCAGCCCCAGCATTTT. Translating gives CAWSRSQGTTYSGYSNQPQHF.

The chain carries TRBV4-3 and TRBJ2-7, with 9 bases lining up with TRBD2. Trimming removed 0 bases from V and 4 bases from J; junction bases left unmatched: 7. Germline assignment: CDR1 LGHNA and CDR2 YSLEER. The CDR3 has 16 amino acids. The CDR3 DNA reads TGCGCCAGCAGCCAAGATACGGCGGGAGGGCCGTACGAGCAGTACTTC. Translation: CASSQDTAGGPYEQYF.

In its sample, this clonotype was seen a few times. The CDR3, as DNA: TGCGCCAGCAGCTCGAGAGCGTTTATTTCTAACTATGGCTACACCTTC. This translates into CASSSRAFISNYGYTF. The chain employs TRBV4-1 and TRBJ1-2, with D hard to call. V was trimmed by 5 bases and J by 0 bases, leaving 16 bases between them. CDR3 size: 16 residues. CDR1 is MGHRA, CDR2 YSYEKL, per germline.

This clonotype was seen more than once but under ten times. The chain carries TRBV20-1 and TRBJ1-1; 7 positions agree with TRBD1. The germline CDR1 and CDR2 sequences are DFQATT and SNEGSKA (reference sequence). The ends lost 5 bases at V and 2 bases at J; junction bases unmatched: 5. The CDR3 loop spans 13 amino acids. The CDR3 nucleotides are TGCAGTGCTTGGACAGGAAAAAACACTGAAGCTTTCTTT. Translation gives CSAWTGKNTEAFF.

The genes are TRBV24-1 and TRBJ2-7; D possibly corresponds to TRBD1 (6 bases). Trimming took off 3 bases at V and 5 bases at J, with 10 bases between the two ends. The germline CDR1 and CDR2 sequences are KGHDR and SFDVKD. There are 13 residues in the CDR3. The CDR3 nucleotides are TGTGCCACCAGTGATGAATACAGGGACGAGCAGTACTTC. Encoded protein: CATSDEYRDEQYF.

The chain links TRBV2 to TRBJ1-6; D possibly corresponds to TRBD1 (6 bases). V shed 8 bases and J shed 9 bases, with 20 bases lying between them. CDR3 length equals 15 residues. Germline lookup yields CDR1 SNHLY and CDR2 FYNNEI. CDR3 loop: CASVGQQGGGSPLHF. The CDR3 DNA sequence: TGTGCCAGCGTTGGGCAACAGGGCGGGGGTTCACCCCTCCACTTT.

This clonotype was seen a few times. The CDR3 DNA reads TGTGCCAGCAGCTTAGGGCGTAGGGGGGGAACAGATACGCAGTATTTT. Encoded protein: CASSLGRRGGTDTQYF. This chain uses TRBV7-8 with TRBJ2-3, with D maybe TRBD2 (7 bases). The CDR3 extends over 16 amino acids. V gave up 1 base and J gave up 3 bases, with 14 bases separating them. Germline V CDR1 and CDR2: SGHVS, FQNEAQ. Full variable domain (outside the CDR3, taken from reference TRBV7-8 and TRBJ2-3): GAGVSQSPRYKVAKRGQDVALRCDPISGHVSLFWYQQALGQGPEFLTYFQNEAQLDKSGLPSDRFFAERPEGSVSTLKIQRTQQEDSAVYLCASSLGRRGGTDTQYFGPGTRLTVL.

This chain links TRBV12-3 or TRBV12-4 with TRBJ2-3, with 11 bases fitting TRBD2. The CDR3 is 17 amino acids. V was pared by 5 bases and J by 6 bases, with 13 bases of the junction left unmatched. CDR3 sequence reads: CASSPRLAGHFGDTQYF. DNA of the CDR3: TGTGCCAGCAGTCCACGACTAGCGGGGCATTTTGGGGATACGCAGTATTTT.

This clonotype was seen a handful of times. The chain has TRBV7-8 and TRBJ2-1; D call uncertain. V lost 2 bases to trimming and J lost 9 bases, with 14 bases between them. CDR1 is SGHVS, CDR2 FQNEAQ, per germline. This CDR3 is built from 14 residues. CDR3 sequence (DNA): TGTGCCAGCAGCTTAAAGCTCCCCCCGGGTGAGCAGTTCTTC. Protein product: CASSLKLPPGEQFF.

The CDR3 loop reads CASRTRRSYGYTF. The CDR3 DNA follows: TGTGCCAGCAGAACTAGAAGATCCTATGGCTACACCTTC. This rearrangement joins TRBV7-3 to TRBJ1-2; no firm D call. This CDR3 comprises 13 residues. Trimming shortened V by 6 bases and J by 4 bases, and 12 bases separated the two germline ends. Germline lookup yields CDR1 SGHTA and CDR2 FQGTGA.

This clonotype came up a few times. The rearrangement links TRBV5-1 to TRBJ2-3; TRBD2 matches 9 bases. The trim removed 4 bases at V and 6 bases at J, leaving 15 bases unmatched. CDR3 length equals 17 residues. In germline, CDR1 is SGHRS, CDR2 YFSETQ. CDR3 DNA sequence: TGCGCCAGCAGCACCCGGGCCGCGGGAGGGGTCCTCGATACGCAGTATTTT. This gives the protein CASSTRAAGGVLDTQYF.

The chain joins TRBV29-1 to TRBJ2-5; D perhaps matches TRBD2 (5 bases). CDR3 length equals 12 residues. Germline CDR1 is SQVTM and CDR2 is ANQGSEA. The CDR3 loop is CSSDEGGETQYF. CDR3 DNA: TGCAGTTCTGACGAGGGCGGAGAGACCCAGTACTTC.

The rearrangement uses TRBV4-1 and TRBJ2-1; D is uncertain. The germline gives CDR1 MGHRA, CDR2 YSYEKL. This CDR3 has 14 amino acids. Between the trimmed V and J ends, which lost 2 bases and 12 bases, there was a span of 17 bases. The CDR3, as DNA: TGCGCCAGCAGCCAATTTAGGGAAACGGGTGGGCAGTTCTTC. It is translated as CASSQFRETGGQFF.

This clonotype was found a few times. This chain connects TRBV7-2 to TRBJ2-1; either TRBD1 or TRBD2 may fit D (5 bases each). This CDR3 has 15 residues. The V and J ends lost 3 bases and 8 bases respectively, with 17 bases between them. Germline V CDR1 and CDR2: SGHTA, FQGNSA. For the CDR3, the DNA is TGTGCCAGCAGCTTCAGGACTGGGGCAGCGGATGAGCAGTTCTTC. This encodes CASSFRTGAADEQFF.

This chain connects TRBV29-1 to TRBJ1-1, with a weak D call TRBD1 (6 bases). V lost 7 bases, J lost 2 bases, and 17 bases lay in between. The CDR3 runs 14 residues. The V gene's germline CDR1 is SQVTM and CDR2 ANQGSEA. Here the CDR3 reads CSAPRGSGNTEAFF. In DNA, the CDR3 is TGCAGCGCCCCCAGGGGCAGTGGTAACACTGAAGCTTTCTTT. The variable domain in full, completed from reference TRBV29-1 and TRBJ1-1, reads SAVISQKPSRDICQRGTSLTIQCQVDSQVTMMFWYRQQPGQSLTLIATANQGSEATYESGFVIDKFPISRPNLTFSTLTVSNMSPEDSSIYLCSAPRGSGNTEAFFGQGTRLTVV.

This clonotype was observed once. The chain employs TRBV6-5 and TRBJ2-2, with D tentatively TRBD1 or TRBD2 (5 bases each). V lost 5 bases to trimming and J lost 4 bases, with 20 bases between them. The CDR3 is made up of 17 amino acids. CDR1 and CDR2 (germline): MNHEY, SVGAGI. CDR3 amino acids: CASSKGPDLYATGELFF. CDR3 nucleotides: TGTGCCAGCAGTAAGGGACCAGACTTATACGCCACCGGGGAGCTGTTTTTT.

In this sample, this clonotype turned up a few times. The chain has TRBV11-3 and TRBJ1-1; D is possibly TRBD1 (5 bases). V was trimmed by 2 bases and J by 4 bases, leaving 11 bases between them. Germline V gene sequence: CDR1 SGHNT, CDR2 YENEEA. The CDR3 runs 14 residues. The CDR3 loop is CASSLRGAGTEAFF. CDR3 nucleotides: TGTGCCAGCAGCTTACGCGGGGCTGGCACTGAAGCTTTCTTT.

This clonotype turned up a few times. In DNA form, the CDR3 reads TGTGCCAGCAGCCCCATAGGGGGTTTGGGGACTGAAGCTTTCTTT. Its translation is CASSPIGGLGTEAFF. The rearrangement links TRBV12-3 or TRBV12-4 to TRBJ1-1; D might be TRBD1 (6 bases). The CDR3 extends over 15 amino acids. With 6 bases removed from V and 5 bases from J, the gap between germline ends came to 19 bases.

This clonotype was seen a few times. The chain carries TRBV3-1 and TRBJ2-2, with 10 bases identical to TRBD2. V gave up 1 base and J gave up 6 bases; unmatched junction bases: 8. The CDR3 totals 17 residues. Germline V CDR1 and CDR2: LGHDT, YNNKEL (reference sequence). The CDR3 loop is CASSQVSGGIWAGELFF. The CDR3 nucleotides read TGTGCCAGCAGCCAAGTTAGCGGGGGGATCTGGGCCGGGGAGCTGTTTTTT.

The chain couples TRBV7-2 to TRBJ2-7; weak D call: TRBD2 (6 bases). V lost 0 bases to trimming and J lost 3 bases, with 15 bases between them. The CDR3 consists of 16 residues. CDR1 is SGHTA, CDR2 FQGNSA, per germline. Here the CDR3 reads CASSLAVGGIHYEQYF. The CDR3 region has the DNA TGTGCCAGCAGCTTAGCTGTTGGCGGGATCCACTACGAGCAGTACTTC.

CDR3 region: CSARSGETQYF. In DNA, the CDR3 is TGCAGTGCTAGATCTGGAGAGACCCAGTACTTC. The genes are TRBV20-1 and TRBJ2-5; the D is unclear. Between the trimmed V and J ends, which lost 2 bases and 4 bases, there was a span of 5 bases. The CDR3 is 11 residues long. Germline assignment: CDR1 DFQATT and CDR2 SNEGSKA (reference sequence).

The chain recombines TRBV29-1 with TRBJ2-7, with 7 bases matching TRBD2. J was trimmed by 3 bases and V by 4 bases; bases with no gene match: 9. CDR3 length: 14 amino acids. Looked up from germline, CDR1 is SQVTM and CDR2 is ANQGSEA. The CDR3 loop reads CSVAPDTGGYEQYF. The DNA for the CDR3 is TGCAGCGTTGCACCCGACACGGGGGGCTACGAGCAGTACTTC.

The chain couples TRBV11-2 to TRBJ2-7, with a possible D match to TRBD2 (6 bases). V dropped 6 bases and J dropped 2 bases, with 14 bases sitting between them. The CDR3 totals 14 residues. Germline lookup yields CDR1 SGHAT and CDR2 FQNNGV. CDR3 region: CASRKGTSAYEQYF. The CDR3 DNA reads as TGTGCCAGCAGAAAAGGGACTTCCGCCTACGAGCAGTACTTC.

The V gene is TRBV7-2, the J gene TRBJ2-1, with no clear D. CDR1 is SGHTA and CDR2 is FQGNSA in the germline V gene. Trimming removed 5 bases from V and 10 bases from J, with 15 bases in between. This CDR3 contains 13 residues. The DNA of the CDR3 is TGTGCCAGCAGCGCCATAACCACTACCGAGCAGTTCTTC. Its protein is CASSAITTTEQFF.

This clonotype was seen a few times. The V call is TRBV12-3 or TRBV12-4, the J call TRBJ1-2; tentative D call: TRBD1 (5 bases). This CDR3 is 13 amino acids long. V gave up 6 bases and J gave up 5 bases, with 13 bases separating them. For the CDR3, the DNA is TGTGCCAGCAGACTTCCGGGGGAATATGGCTACACCTTC. Its protein product is CASRLPGEYGYTF.

This clonotype was picked up a small number of times. CDR3 amino acids: CASSQNPGLAGAAGDTQYF. In DNA, the CDR3 is TGTGCCAGCAGCCAGAACCCGGGACTAGCGGGGGCCGCGGGAGATACGCAGTATTTT. This chain links TRBV4-2 with TRBJ2-3; the match to TRBD2 covers 14 bases. The CDR3 contains 19 residues. Germline V lookup: CDR1 LGHNA, CDR2 YNFKEQ. The V segment lost 3 bases and the J segment 5 bases; nucleotides outside the gene matches: 13.

This clonotype showed up just a few times. V gene TRBV7-9 combines with J gene TRBJ2-2, with 10 bases identical to TRBD2. Germline V CDR1 and CDR2: SEHNR, FQNEAQ (reference sequence). There are 13 residues in the CDR3. Trimming at V came to 10 bases and at J to 6 bases, leaving 5 bases not matched to a gene. CDR3 DNA sequence: TGTGCCACCAGACTAGCGGGCGCCGGGGAGCTGTTTTTT. Translated: CATRLAGAGELFF.

This clonotype has a handful of counts. The chain has TRBV2 and TRBJ2-1; D ambiguous. Germline V gene sequence: CDR1 SNHLY, CDR2 FYNNEI. The V and J ends lost 2 bases and 3 bases respectively, with 5 bases between them. This CDR3 has 13 residues. The CDR3 nucleotides are TGTGCCAGCAGTGAATGGGTCTACAATGAGCAGTTCTTC. This codes for CASSEWVYNEQFF. Together with reference TRBV2 and TRBJ2-1, the CDR3 gives the full variable domain: EPEVTQTPSHQVTQMGQEVILRCVPISNHLYFYWYRQILGQKVEFLVSFYNNEISEKSEIFDDQFSVERPDGSNFTLKIRSTKLEDSAMYFCASSEWVYNEQFFGPGTRLTVL.

The chain has TRBV12-3 or TRBV12-4 and TRBJ1-1; 9 nucleotides align to TRBD1. With 11 bases clipped from V and 0 bases from J, the junction kept 7 bases outside the gene matches. This CDR3 has 14 residues. The CDR3 sequence: CADGQGHMNTEAFF. Written as DNA, the CDR3 is TGTGCCGACGGACAGGGGCATATGAACACTGAAGCTTTCTTT.

This clonotype was counted only a few times. The gene calls are TRBV9 and TRBJ2-3; D ambiguous. V lost 7 bases and J lost 0, with 6 bases in between. The CDR3 loop spans 12 amino acids. CDR1 and CDR2 from the germline V gene are SGDLS and YYNGEE. The CDR3 DNA is TGTGCCAGCGGAAAGAGCACAGATACGCAGTATTTT. Amino acids: CASGKSTDTQYF.

The V gene is TRBV6-2 or TRBV6-3, the J gene TRBJ1-5; the D is unclear. There are 15 residues in the CDR3. The V end lost 6 bases, the J end lost 3 bases, and 15 bases lay between the germline ends. From germline, CDR1 is MNHEY and CDR2 SVGEGT. CDR3 loop: CASRQRTIPNQPQHF. The CDR3 coding sequence is TGTGCCAGCAGACAACGTACTATTCCCAATCAGCCCCAGCATTTT.

In this sample, this clonotype turned up a few times. The chain joins TRBV7-3 to TRBJ1-1; 8 positions match TRBD1. The germline gives CDR1 SGHTA, CDR2 FQGTGA. This CDR3 is built from 14 residues. J lost 5 bases, V lost 6 bases, and 8 bases had no gene match. DNA for the CDR3: TGTGCCAGCAGTCCCAGGGGGCGTGGGACTGAAGCTTTCTTT. Residues: CASSPRGRGTEAFF.